These 8 T cell receptor beta chains came from one sample sequenced in a study of shared clonotypes between healthy human individuals. The repertoire was sequenced with immunoSEQ multiplex PCR; TCRdb's copy has only in-frame clones and lacks some. In the table there are roughly 110,000 clones, 68% of which are singletons. What was sequenced was memory CD8+ T cells sorted from blood. Subset noted: CD45RO+ cells pooled with CCR7-negative TemRA cells. All receptors derive from a woman in her 30s in good health.

A few counts support this clone. The V call is TRBV18, the J call TRBJ2-7, with 12 bases fitting TRBD2. V lost 3 bases and J lost 5; bases outside the gene matches: 11. The length of the CDR3 is 17 residues. Germline V gene data show CDR1 as KGHSH and CDR2 as LQKENI. The CDR3 bases are TGTGCCAGCTCACCTTTCGGACTAGCGGGAAGGTCAGACGAGCAGTACTTC. Translated: CASSPFGLAGRSDEQYF. Filled out from reference TRBV18 and TRBJ2-7, the complete variable domain reads NAGVMQNPRHLVRRRGQEARLRCSPMKGHSHVYWYRQLPEEGLKFMVYLQKENIIDESGMPKERFSAEFPKEGPSILRIQQVVRGDSAAYFCASSPFGLAGRSDEQYFGPGTRLTVT.

This chain uses TRBV11-2 with TRBJ2-1; D may be TRBD2 (6 bases). Trimming took 2 bases from V and 0 from J, leaving 8 bases between them. Germline V gene sequence: CDR1 SGHAT, CDR2 FQNNGV. There are 15 residues in the CDR3. This CDR3 reads CASSLTGSSYNEQFF. The CDR3 coding sequence is TGTGCCAGCAGCTTAACCGGGAGCTCCTACAATGAGCAGTTCTTC.

The J gene is TRBJ2-7, the V gene TRBV18; 7 bases map to TRBD1. There are 14 residues in the CDR3. The V gene end was trimmed by 3 bases and the J gene end by 5 bases; junction bases not matched to a gene: 7. Looked up from germline, CDR1 is KGHSH and CDR2 is LQKENI. CDR3 sequence (DNA): TGTGCCAGCTCACCGACAGGGTCTCTCGACGAGCAGTACTTC. It is translated as CASSPTGSLDEQYF.

The V and J genes are TRBV14 and TRBJ2-1, with D maybe TRBD2 (6 bases). CDR3 length: 14 amino acids. Trimming removed 0 bases from V and 8 bases from J, with 11 bases in between. CDR1 and CDR2 from the germline V gene are SGHDN and FVKESK. The CDR3 here is CASSQDWTNDEQFF. DNA of the CDR3: TGTGCCAGCAGCCAAGATTGGACTAACGATGAGCAGTTCTTC.

This rearrangement joins TRBV27 to TRBJ2-5; D may be TRBD2 (6 bases). Trimming stripped 9 bases from V and 8 bases from J, with 19 bases between. Germline values: CDR1 MNHEY, CDR2 SMNVEV (reference sequence). The CDR3 spans 13 residues. CDR3 nucleotide sequence: TGTGCCAGTCCCGGGGCAACGGGGGATACCCAGTACTTC. As protein: CASPGATGDTQYF.

There are many counts of this clone. The V call is TRBV7-3, the J call TRBJ2-3; TRBD2 agrees at 9 bases. The CDR3 has 15 residues. V shed 4 bases, J shed 1 base, and the junction held 3 bases outside the gene matches. In germline, CDR1 is SGHTA, CDR2 FQGTGA. The CDR3, as DNA: TGTGCCAGCAGCTGGAGCGGGGGGCGCACAGATACGCAGTATTTT. It yields the protein CASSWSGGRTDTQYF. Combining the CDR3 with reference TRBV7-3 and TRBJ2-3 gives the whole variable domain GAGVSQTPSNKVTEKGKYVELRCDPISGHTALYWYRQSLGQGPEFLIYFQGTGAADDSGLPNDRFFAVRPEGSVSTLKIQRTERGDSAVYLCASSWSGGRTDTQYFGPGTRLTVL.

The chain recombines TRBV28 with TRBJ2-1; 9 bases match TRBD2. Germline trimming cut 8 bases from V and 8 bases from J; bases unmatched to any gene: 10. This CDR3 is built from 14 residues. Germline V CDR1 and CDR2: MDHEN, SYDVKM. The CDR3 loop is CASSFLAGWDEQFF. As DNA, the CDR3 is TGTGCCAGCTCCTTCCTAGCGGGATGGGATGAGCAGTTCTTC.

This clone was counted at least ten times. This chain connects TRBV19 to TRBJ2-3; 9 nucleotides line up with TRBD2. This CDR3 spans 16 amino acids. The V and J ends lost 5 bases and 3 bases, in that order; junction bases with no gene match: 9. CDR1 and CDR2 (germline): LNHDA, SQIVND (reference sequence). CDR3 protein: CASSLIAGAGTDTQYF. CDR3 in DNA: TGTGCCAGTAGTCTCATAGCGGGAGCGGGGACAGATACGCAGTATTTT. Complete variable domain (other parts from reference TRBV19 and TRBJ2-3): DGGITQSPKYLFRKEGQNVTLSCEQNLNHDAMYWYRQDPGQGLRLIYYSQIVNDFQKGDIAEGYSVSREKKESFPLTVTSAQKNPTAFYLCASSLIAGAGTDTQYFGPGTRLTVL.